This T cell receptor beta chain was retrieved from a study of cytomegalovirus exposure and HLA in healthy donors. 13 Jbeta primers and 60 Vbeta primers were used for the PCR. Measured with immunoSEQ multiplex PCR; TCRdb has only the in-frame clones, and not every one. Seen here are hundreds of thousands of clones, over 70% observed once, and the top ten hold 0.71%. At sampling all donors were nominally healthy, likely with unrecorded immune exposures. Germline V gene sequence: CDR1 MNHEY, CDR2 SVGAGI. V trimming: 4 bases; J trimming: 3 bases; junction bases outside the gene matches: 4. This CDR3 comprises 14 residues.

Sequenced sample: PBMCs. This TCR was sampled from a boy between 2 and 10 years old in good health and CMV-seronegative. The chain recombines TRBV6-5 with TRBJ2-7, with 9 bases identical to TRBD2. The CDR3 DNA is TGTGCCAGCAGTTCAACTAGCGGGTTCTACGAGCAGTACTTC. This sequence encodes CASSSTSGFYEQYF.